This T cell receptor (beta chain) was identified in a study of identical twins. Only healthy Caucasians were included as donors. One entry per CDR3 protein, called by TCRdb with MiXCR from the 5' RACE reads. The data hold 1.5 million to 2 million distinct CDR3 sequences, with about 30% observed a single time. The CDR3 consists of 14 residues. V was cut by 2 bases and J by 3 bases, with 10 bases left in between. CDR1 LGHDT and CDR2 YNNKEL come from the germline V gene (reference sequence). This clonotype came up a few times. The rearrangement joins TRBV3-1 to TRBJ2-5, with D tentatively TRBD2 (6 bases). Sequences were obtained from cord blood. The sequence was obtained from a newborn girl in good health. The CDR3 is CASSQFREKETQYF. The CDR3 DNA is TGTGCCAGCAGCCAATTCCGGGAGAAAGAGACCCAGTACTTC.